A single T cell receptor (beta chain) is shown here with its context. Its antigen is unidentified. The identical CDR3 is also encoded by other nucleotide sequences in the sample. This record comes from a study of CD8+ T cells in alopecia areata. Study-level information: Those treated were given oral tofacitinib at 5 to 10 mg twice daily. General study points: Clonality in lesional scalp, especially alopecia totalis/universalis, exceeded that of normal scalp.

This CDR3 spans 13 amino acids. V was clipped by 3 bases and J by 0 bases, with 3 bases between them. Germline assignment: CDR1 GTSNPN and CDR2 SVGIG (reference sequence). Sample treatment: oral pan-JAK inhibitor, 5-10 mg twice daily. PBMCs yielded sorted CD4+ and CD8+ T cells. Extracted RNA was reverse transcribed, and the resulting cDNA served as sequencing template. Data came from immunoSEQ multiplex PCR; TCRdb stores just in-frame clones and leaves some out. The repertoire consists of 150,000 to 200,000 clones, with around 60% occurring once and the leading ten covering roughly 1.3%. The sequenced sample was CD4+ T cells sorted from blood, obtained around week 49, from a patient treated with tofacitinib. The clonotype comes from a human donor with alopecia areata. V and J are TRBV30 and TRBJ2-6; D is ambiguous. The CDR3 spells CAWRGSGANVLTF. In DNA, the CDR3 is TGTGCCTGGAGGGGCTCTGGGGCCAACGTCCTGACTTTC.